One sample yielded the 22 T cell receptor beta chains listed below, sequenced in a study of blood T cell repertoires in COVID-19. The method was immunoSEQ multiplex PCR; TCRdb's version includes in-frame clones alone and lacks a portion of them. The sample holds 300,000 or so clones, about 83% seen once. Sequenced material: peripheral blood. These receptor sequences come from a woman in her 50s with acute or convalescent COVID-19.

This chain joins TRBV13 and TRBJ2-7, with TRBD1 matching over 8 bases. Germline CDR1 and CDR2: PRHDT and FYEKMQ (reference sequence). CDR3 length: 18 residues. V trimming: 5 bases; J trimming: 5 bases; junction bases outside the gene matches: 20. The CDR3 sequence is CASSPDRGQSHRVHEQYF. The CDR3 region has the DNA TGTGCCAGCAGCCCAGACAGGGGACAGTCTCATAGGGTACACGAGCAGTACTTC.

The V gene is TRBV2, the J gene TRBJ1-4; D gene unclear. The length of the CDR3 is 14 residues. CDR1 is SNHLY, CDR2 FYNNEI, per germline. V shed 3 bases and J shed 7 bases, with 12 bases lying between them. The DNA for the CDR3 is TGTGCCAGCAGTGACAGTACGGGTAGTGAAAAACTGTTTTTT. Amino acids: CASSDSTGSEKLFF.

The V and J genes are TRBV7-9 and TRBJ1-2; D is unclear. V was cut by 1 base and J by 5 bases, with 8 bases left in between. Germline V gene lookup returns CDR1 SEHNR and CDR2 FQNEAQ (reference sequence). This CDR3 is 13 amino acids long. In DNA, the CDR3 is TGTGCCAGCAGCTTAGGGTATAGTTATGGCTACACCTTC. It is translated as CASSLGYSYGYTF.

The genes are TRBV7-8 and TRBJ2-1; 7 bases are a match to TRBD2. Trimming at V came to 0 bases and at J to 9 bases, leaving 8 bases not matched to a gene. Germline V gene sequence: CDR1 SGHVS, CDR2 FQNEAQ. The CDR3 totals 15 residues. Here the CDR3 DNA reads TGTGCCAGCAGCTTAGCTTTACTGGGACTACTTGAGCAGTTCTTC. Amino acid sequence: CASSLALLGLLEQFF.

The chain joins TRBV7-9 to TRBJ1-6; D call uncertain. The CDR3 runs 15 residues. V lost 5 bases to trimming and J lost 8 bases, with 16 bases between them. CDR1 is SEHNR and CDR2 is FQNEAQ in the germline V gene (reference sequence). The CDR3 reads CASSPLEAWDSPLHF. CDR3 coding DNA: TGTGCCAGCAGCCCCCTGGAGGCTTGGGATTCACCCCTCCACTTT.

The chain combines TRBV14 with TRBJ2-1; D is perhaps TRBD2 (7 bases). CDR1 is SGHDN, CDR2 FVKESK, per germline. The V end lost 1 base, the J end lost 2 bases, and 24 bases lay between the germline ends. The CDR3 covers 20 residues. DNA for the CDR3: TGTGCCAGCAGCCAAGGTCTCGGCAGGGGAGGACTAGGGACCTACAATGAGCAGTTCTTC. The encoded protein is CASSQGLGRGGLGTYNEQFF.

This chain joins TRBV10-3 and TRBJ2-1; the D gene is possibly TRBD2 (6 bases). The CDR3 is made up of 18 amino acids. V dropped 2 bases and J dropped 2 bases, with 19 bases sitting between them. The germline V gene encodes CDR1 ENHRY and CDR2 SYGVKD. In DNA form, the CDR3 reads TGTGCCATCAGTGAGCCGTCCTATCCTAGCGTAGCCTACAATGAGCAGTTCTTC. Protein: CAISEPSYPSVAYNEQFF.

The chain is built from TRBV7-6 and TRBJ2-5, with 14 bases aligning to TRBD2. V was pared by 4 bases and J by 2 bases, with 3 bases of the junction left unmatched. There are 16 residues in the CDR3. The germline V gene has CDR1 SGHVS and CDR2 FNYEAQ. DNA for the CDR3: TGTGCCAGCAGCTCTCGACTAGCGGGAGGGCAAGAGACCCAGTACTTC. This gives the protein CASSSRLAGGQETQYF.

This chain links TRBV12-3 or TRBV12-4 with TRBJ2-7, with unresolved D. Trimming left V 7 bases short and J 4 bases short, with 8 bases between. This CDR3 is built from 11 residues. CDR3 residues: CASTSLYEQYF. Here the CDR3 DNA reads TGTGCCAGCACATCACTGTACGAGCAGTACTTC.

The J gene is TRBJ2-7, the V gene TRBV7-7; 7 nucleotides agree with TRBD1. There are 15 residues in the CDR3. Germline V lookup: CDR1 SSHAT, CDR2 FNYEAQ (reference sequence). With 5 bases clipped from V and 3 bases from J, the junction kept 10 bases outside the gene matches. CDR3 residues: CASSLRDSAVYEQYF. The CDR3 DNA reads as TGTGCCAGCAGCCTACGGGACAGTGCAGTCTACGAGCAGTACTTC.

The genes are TRBV28 and TRBJ1-2, with TRBD1 matching 8 bases. CDR1 and CDR2 (germline): MDHEN, SYDVKM. V lost 2 bases and J lost 10; bases outside the gene matches: 3. This CDR3 has 12 amino acids. The CDR3 DNA is TGTGCCAGCAGTTTAGGACAGGGTGACTACACCTTC. Its protein product is CASSLGQGDYTF.

The chain employs TRBV21-1 and TRBJ1-1; the table's D call, TRBD1, has no DNA check behind it. TRBV21-1 is flagged as a pseudogene. This CDR3 contains 13 residues. CDR3 sequence reads: CASSKGQGLEAFF. The CDR3 DNA sequence: TGTGCCAGCAGCAAAGGACAGGGGTTAGAAGCTTTCTTT.

V is TRBV5-1 and J is TRBJ2-7; 12 bases line up with TRBD2. The ends lost 0 bases at V and 4 bases at J; junction bases unmatched: 5. Germline V gene data show CDR1 as SGHRS and CDR2 as YFSETQ. This CDR3 region has 16 residues. CDR3 nucleotide sequence: TGCGCCAGCAGCTTGGGACTAGCGGGAGTGGAATACGAGCAGTACTTC. Its translation: CASSLGLAGVEYEQYF.

The chain couples TRBV30 to TRBJ1-1; D is possibly TRBD1 (5 bases). Looked up from germline, CDR1 is GTSNPN and CDR2 is SVGIG (reference sequence). Deletions cut 2 bases from V and 7 bases from J, with 8 bases between. The CDR3 length is 11 residues. For the CDR3, the DNA is TGTGCCTGGAGTTGGCAGGGTGAAGCTTTCTTT. Translating gives CAWSWQGEAFF.

The chain joins TRBV7-3 to TRBJ1-6, with TRBD1 identical over 7 bases. There are 14 residues in the CDR3. Germline CDR1 SGHTA, CDR2 FQGTGA. The junction had 7 bases not matched to a gene; V was cut back by 5 bases and J by 9 bases. The CDR3 loop is CASSRGQDGSPLHF. In DNA form, the CDR3 reads TGTGCCAGCAGCCGAGGACAGGATGGTTCACCCCTCCACTTT.

This clone occurred a few times. The chain combines TRBV19 with TRBJ1-5; TRBD1 agrees at 8 bases. CDR1 is LNHDA and CDR2 is SQIVND in the germline V gene (reference sequence). V shed 5 bases, J shed 6 bases, and the junction held 15 bases outside the gene matches. This CDR3 contains 17 residues. The CDR3 sequence: CASSANPPDRVTQPQHF. Here the CDR3 DNA reads TGTGCCAGTAGTGCAAACCCCCCGGACAGGGTGACTCAGCCCCAGCATTTT.

This chain links TRBV19 with TRBJ2-1; 12 bases agree with TRBD2. The CDR3 length is 15 residues. From germline, CDR1 is LNHDA and CDR2 SQIVND (reference sequence). Trimming at V came to 5 bases and at J to 6 bases, leaving 5 bases not matched to a gene. The DNA of the CDR3 is TGTGCCAGTAGTTCGACTAGCGGGAGAAGCAATGAGCAGTTCTTC. It yields the protein CASSSTSGRSNEQFF.

This clone was counted once. The chain uses TRBV7-2 and TRBJ2-7; 9 bases align to TRBD1. With 5 bases clipped from V and 5 bases from J, the junction kept 4 bases outside the gene matches. The V gene's germline CDR1 is SGHTA and CDR2 FQGNSA. CDR3 length: 13 amino acids. CDR3 loop: CASSRDRVDEQYF. Written as DNA, the CDR3 is TGTGCCAGCAGCCGGGACAGGGTCGACGAGCAGTACTTC.

CDR3 nucleotide sequence: TGCAGCGTTGACAGGTTCTCTGAAGCTTTCTTT. This translates into CSVDRFSEAFF. J is TRBJ1-1 and V is TRBV29-1; D gene uncertain. V shed 3 bases and J shed 6 bases, with 8 bases lying between them. The CDR3 loop spans 11 amino acids. CDR1 and CDR2 (germline): SQVTM, ANQGSEA.

Only one count was recorded for this clone. The sample has other DNA sequences that encode this CDR3 too. The chain carries TRBV9 and TRBJ2-7, with TRBD2 identical over 9 bases. Per the germline V gene, CDR1 is SGDLS and CDR2 is YYNGEE. V trimming: 3 bases; J trimming: 0 bases; junction bases outside the gene matches: 4. The CDR3 runs 15 residues. The CDR3 sequence is CASSATSGYSYEQYF. The CDR3 DNA follows: TGTGCCAGCAGCGCGACTAGCGGCTACTCCTACGAGCAGTACTTC.

The V and J genes are TRBV27 and TRBJ2-5; TRBD2 aligns across 15 bases. Germline trimming cut 5 bases from V and 7 bases from J; bases unmatched to any gene: 5. CDR3 length equals 15 residues. Germline V gives CDR1 MNHEY, CDR2 SMNVEV (reference sequence). The CDR3 sequence: CASSGLAGGERTQYF. The CDR3 nucleotides read TGTGCCAGCAGTGGACTAGCGGGAGGGGAGAGGACCCAGTACTTC.

The chain has TRBV30 and TRBJ2-5; 11 bases are shared with TRBD2. The germline V gene encodes CDR1 GTSNPN and CDR2 SVGIG (reference sequence). The CDR3 is 16 amino acids. J gave up 5 bases and V 3 bases, and 11 bases lay outside the gene matches. The CDR3 DNA reads as TGTGCCTGGAGGGGGATTAGCGGGAGGGTTCTGGAGACCCAGTACTTC. Protein sequence: CAWRGISGRVLETQYF. The variable domain in full, with the rest retrieved from reference TRBV30 and TRBJ2-5, is SQTIHQWPATLVQPVGSPLSLECTVEGTSNPNLYWYRQAAGRGLQLLFYSVGIGQISSEVPQNLSASRPQDRQFILSSKKLLLSDSGFYLCAWRGISGRVLETQYFGPGTRLLVL.